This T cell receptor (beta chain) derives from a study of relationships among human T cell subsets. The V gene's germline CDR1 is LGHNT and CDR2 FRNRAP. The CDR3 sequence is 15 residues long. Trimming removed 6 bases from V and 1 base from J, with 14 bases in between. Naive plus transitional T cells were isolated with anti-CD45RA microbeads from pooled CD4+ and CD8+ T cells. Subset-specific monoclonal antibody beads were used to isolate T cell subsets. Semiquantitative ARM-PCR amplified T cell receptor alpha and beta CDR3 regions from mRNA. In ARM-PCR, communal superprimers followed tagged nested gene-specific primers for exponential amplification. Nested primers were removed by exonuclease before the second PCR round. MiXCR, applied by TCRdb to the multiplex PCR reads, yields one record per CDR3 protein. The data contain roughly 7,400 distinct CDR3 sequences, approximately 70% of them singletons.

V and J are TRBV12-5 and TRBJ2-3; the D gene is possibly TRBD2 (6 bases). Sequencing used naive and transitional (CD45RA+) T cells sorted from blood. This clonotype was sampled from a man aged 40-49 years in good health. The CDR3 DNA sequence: TGTGCTAGTGGAGTAGCGGCGGGGCGCACAGATACGCAGTATTTT. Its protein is CASGVAAGRTDTQYF.